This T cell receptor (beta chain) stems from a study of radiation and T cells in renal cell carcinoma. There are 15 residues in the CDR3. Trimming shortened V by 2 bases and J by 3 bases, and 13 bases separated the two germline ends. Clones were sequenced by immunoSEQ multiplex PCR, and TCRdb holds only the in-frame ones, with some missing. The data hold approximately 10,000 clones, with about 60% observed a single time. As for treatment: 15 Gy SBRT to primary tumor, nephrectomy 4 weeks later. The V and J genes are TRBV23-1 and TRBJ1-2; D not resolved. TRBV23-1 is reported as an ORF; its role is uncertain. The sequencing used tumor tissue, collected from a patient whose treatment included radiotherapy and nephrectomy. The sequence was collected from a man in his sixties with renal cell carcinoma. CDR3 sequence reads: CASSQGPKEDYGYTF. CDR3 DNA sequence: TGCGCCAGCAGTCAAGGACCAAAGGAGGACTATGGCTACACCTTC.